The rows below give T cell receptor beta chains drawn from one sample of a study of cytomegalovirus exposure and HLA in healthy donors. TCRdb's table, derived via immunoSEQ multiplex PCR, lists solely in-frame clones and lacks some. The sample lists around 160,000 clones, roughly 80% seen once, with under 2.5% in the top ten. The material sequenced was PBMCs. The receptor set was obtained from a man aged 45 to 65 in good health and CMV-seropositive. CDR3s include the opening cysteine and the closing phenylalanine or tryptophan. The D gene is left open where the match is weak. Size values are once, few and many counts, or a class for expanded clones, and some rows have none.

>TRBV5-1|TRBJ1-1|16|TRBD1|-
CASSLTGGAENTEAFF
TGCGCCAGCAGCTTGACAGGGGGCGCCGAGAACACTGAAGCTTTCTTT
>TRBV7-2|TRBJ1-6|15|TRBD1|-
CASSSGTGGRSPLHF
TGTGCCAGCAGCTCTGGGACAGGGGGCCGATCACCCCTCCACTTT
>TRBV6-6|TRBJ1-2|13|TRBD1|-
CASSAPDRAGYTF
TGTGCCAGCAGTGCCCCCGACAGGGCAGGCTACACCTTC
>TRBV10-1|TRBJ1-1|15|-|-
CATSLWTAFNTEAFF
TGCGCCACATCCCTATGGACAGCCTTTAACACTGAAGCTTTCTTT
>TRBV28|TRBJ2-2|18|TRBD2|few
CASSFYVSGGPGTGELFF
TGTGCCAGCAGTTTTTATGTGAGCGGGGGCCCTGGAACCGGGGAGCTGTTTTTT
>TRBV7-2|TRBJ2-2|16|TRBD2|-
CASSLAGAGVTGELFF
TGTGCCAGCAGCTTAGCGGGCGCGGGGGTAACCGGGGAGCTGTTTTTT
>TRBV11-2|TRBJ1-2|13|-|-
CASSPTYSFGYTF
TGTGCCAGCAGCCCCACCTACAGTTTCGGCTACACCTTC
>TRBV4-3|TRBJ2-5|15|TRBD2|-
CASSQGIAGQETQYF
TGCGCCAGCAGCCAAGGAATAGCGGGGCAAGAGACCCAGTACTTC
>TRBV11-2|TRBJ2-7|15|TRBD1|-
CASSLRDRVTGEQYF
TGTGCCAGCAGCTTAAGGGACAGGGTCACGGGGGAGCAGTACTTC
>TRBV7-2|TRBJ2-2|17|-|-
CASSLSGGGRMTGELFF
TGTGCCAGCAGCTTAAGTGGCGGGGGCCGGATGACCGGGGAGCTGTTTTTT
>TRBV5-1|TRBJ1-1|16|TRBD1|-
CASSDGTGALHTEAFF
TGCGCCAGCAGCGACGGGACAGGGGCTCTTCACACTGAAGCTTTCTTT
>TRBV5-8|TRBJ2-2|14|TRBD1|-
CASSLTGGTGELFF
TGTGCCAGCAGCTTAACAGGGGGCACCGGGGAGCTGTTTTTT
>TRBV25-1|TRBJ2-7|14|TRBD1|-
CASSRTGGSYEQYF
TGTGCCAGCAGTAGGACAGGGGGCTCCTACGAGCAGTACTTC
>TRBV5-1|TRBJ2-2|15|TRBD1|-
CASSLRQGAVGELFF
TGCGCCAGCAGCTTACGACAGGGGGCCGTCGGGGAGCTGTTTTTT
>TRBV5-5|TRBJ1-4|15|-|-
CASSLVVTTNEKLFF
TGTGCCAGCAGCTTGGTTGTTACAACTAATGAAAAACTGTTTTTT
>TRBV5-8|TRBJ2-1|16|TRBD2|-
CASSSGLARHANEQFF
TGTGCCAGCAGCTCAGGACTAGCGAGACACGCCAATGAGCAGTTCTTC
>TRBV10-3|TRBJ2-3|14|TRBD1|-
CAISRTGGTDTQYF
TGTGCCATCAGTCGGACAGGGGGTACAGATACGCAGTATTTT
>TRBV4-1|TRBJ1-2|16|-|once
CASSQGGGGGHYGYTF
TGCGCCAGCAGCCAAGGAGGCGGGGGGGGACACTATGGCTACACCTTC
>TRBV6-6|TRBJ2-7|15|TRBD1|-
CASSSQGPTFYEQYF
TGTGCCAGCAGTTCACAGGGGCCTACGTTCTACGAGCAGTACTTC
>TRBV5-1|TRBJ1-4|13|-|few
CASSEPANEKLFF
TGCGCCAGCAGCGAACCGGCTAATGAAAAACTGTTTTTT
>TRBV10-1|TRBJ2-3|14|TRBD2|-
CASSFAGLADTQYF
TGCGCCAGCAGTTTCGCGGGACTAGCGGATACGCAGTATTTT
>TRBV9|TRBJ2-5|14|-|-
CASSVVGGQETQYF
TGTGCCAGCAGCGTAGTAGGGGGCCAAGAGACCCAGTACTTC
>TRBV6-4|TRBJ2-3|15|TRBD2|few
CASSETSGGTDTQYF
TGTGCCAGCAGTGAAACTAGCGGGGGAACAGATACGCAGTATTTT
>TRBV2|TRBJ1-6|16|TRBD1|-
CASSSTGGRNNSPLHF
TGTGCCAGCAGCTCCACAGGGGGTAGGAATAATTCACCCCTCCACTTT
>TRBV11-2|TRBJ2-1|15|TRBD2|-
CAGKPQSGGADEQFF
TGTGCCGGTAAACCTCAGAGCGGGGGGGCGGATGAGCAGTTCTTC
>TRBV2|TRBJ2-3|15|-|-
CASSGRGVLSDTQYF
TGTGCCAGCAGTGGCAGGGGGGTTTTGTCAGATACGCAGTATTTT
>TRBV28|TRBJ1-5|12|-|-
CASFGMNQPQHF
TGTGCCAGCTTCGGTATGAATCAGCCCCAGCATTTT
>TRBV11-3|TRBJ2-2|14|TRBD1|-
CASSRDRNTGELFF
TGTGCCAGCAGCCGGGACAGGAACACCGGGGAGCTGTTTTTT
>TRBV7-2|TRBJ2-5|16|TRBD2|once
CASSQSLSGGQETQYF
TGTGCCAGCAGCCAGAGCCTTAGCGGGGGCCAAGAGACCCAGTACTTC
>TRBV11-3|TRBJ1-1|13|-|-
CASSLSLNTEAFF
TGTGCCAGCAGCCTATCATTGAACACTGAAGCTTTCTTT
>TRBV2|TRBJ1-1|15|-|few
CASSEEIRANTEAFF
TGTGCCAGCAGTGAAGAGATCAGGGCGAACACTGAAGCTTTCTTT
>TRBV6-4|TRBJ2-3|17|-|few
CASSGQLIFGGEDTQYF
TGTGCCAGCAGTGGCCAATTAATTTTCGGGGGAGAAGATACGCAGTATTTT
>TRBV7-9|TRBJ1-1|13|-|-
CASRPQGNTEAFF
TGTGCCAGCAGACCCCAGGGTAACACTGAAGCTTTCTTT
>TRBV2|TRBJ2-1|15|TRBD2|-
CASRKLAGAYNEQFF
TGTGCCAGCAGGAAACTAGCGGGGGCTTACAATGAGCAGTTCTTC
>TRBV7-2|TRBJ2-7|15|TRBD1|-
CASSLRGTGTYEQYF
TGTGCCAGCAGCCTCCGAGGGACAGGGACCTACGAGCAGTACTTC
>TRBV5-1|TRBJ1-6|17|-|-
CASSRPQGSLGNSPLHF
TGCGCCAGCAGCAGACCACAGGGATCCCTGGGCAATTCACCCCTCCACTTT
>TRBV7-9|TRBJ2-5|13|-|-
CASSLDGFETQYF
TGTGCCAGCAGCTTAGACGGGTTTGAGACCCAGTACTTC
>TRBV2|TRBJ2-5|15|-|-
CASSPQGIVEETQYF
TGTGCCAGCAGTCCTCAGGGGATAGTAGAAGAGACCCAGTACTTC
>TRBV7-8|TRBJ2-4|16|TRBD1|-
CASSSQGQRSKNIQYF
TGTGCCAGCAGCTCTCAGGGACAGCGTTCCAAAAACATTCAGTACTTC
>TRBV21-1|TRBJ2-7|15|-|few
CASSNPSGFTYEQYF
TGTGCCAGCAGCAACCCTAGCGGGTTTACCTACGAGCAGTACTTC
>TRBV4-1|TRBJ2-2|16|-|-
CASSRPGGGIGGELFF
TGCGCCAGCAGCAGACCTGGGGGGGGCATCGGCGGGGAGCTGTTTTTT
>TRBV28|TRBJ1-1|16|-|-
CASSLPWAPIPREAFF
TGTGCCAGCAGTTTACCCTGGGCGCCCATACCAAGGGAAGCTTTCTTT
>TRBV7-2|TRBJ2-2|14|-|-
CASSYRANTGELFF
TGTGCCAGCAGTTACAGGGCAAACACCGGGGAGCTGTTTTTT
>TRBV9|TRBJ2-7|15|TRBD1|-
CASSVEGQDSYEQYF
TGTGCCAGCAGCGTAGAGGGACAGGACTCCTACGAGCAGTACTTC